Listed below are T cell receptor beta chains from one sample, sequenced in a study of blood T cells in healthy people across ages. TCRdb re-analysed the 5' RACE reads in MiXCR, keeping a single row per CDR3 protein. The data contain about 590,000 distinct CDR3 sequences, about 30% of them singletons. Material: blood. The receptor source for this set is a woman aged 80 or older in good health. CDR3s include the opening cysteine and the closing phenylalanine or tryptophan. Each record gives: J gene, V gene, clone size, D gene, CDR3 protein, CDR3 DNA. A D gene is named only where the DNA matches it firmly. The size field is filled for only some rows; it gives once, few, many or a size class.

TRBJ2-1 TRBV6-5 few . CASSSPGEQFF TGTGCCAGCAGTTCCCCCGGCGAGCAGTTCTTC
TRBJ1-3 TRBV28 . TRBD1 CASSDVNPGQLSGNTIYF TGTGCCAGTAGCGACGTAAACCCGGGACAGCTCTCTGGAAACACCATATATTTT
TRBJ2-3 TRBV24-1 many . CATSAQRGGIGTDTQYF TGTGCCACCAGTGCCCAAAGGGGGGGAATCGGCACAGATACGCAGTATTTT
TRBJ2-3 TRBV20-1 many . CSARDGRGHTDTQYF TGCAGTGCTAGAGATGGGAGGGGGCACACAGATACGCAGTATTTT
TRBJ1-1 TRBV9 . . CASSVVGDLGGDTEAFF TGTGCCAGCAGCGTAGTAGGAGATTTGGGAGGAGACACTGAAGCTTTCTTT
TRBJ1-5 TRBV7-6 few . CASSLALSGGTEPQHF TGTGCCAGCAGCTTAGCGCTCTCGGGGGGTACGGAGCCCCAGCATTTT
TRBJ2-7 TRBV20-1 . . CSADRGPSASYEQYF TGCAGTGCTGACAGAGGGCCTAGCGCGTCCTACGAGCAGTACTTC
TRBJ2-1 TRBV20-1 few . CSARDPGVGVNEQFF TGCAGTGCTAGAGATCCAGGGGTCGGCGTCAATGAGCAGTTCTTC
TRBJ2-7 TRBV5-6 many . CASSLVAGNYEQYF TGTGCCAGCAGCTTGGTCGCAGGGAACTACGAGCAGTACTTC
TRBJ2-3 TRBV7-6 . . CASSKATDTQYF TGTGCCAGCAGTAAAGCCACAGATACGCAGTATTTT
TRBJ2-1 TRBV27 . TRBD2 CASSFLGGGLGGNEQFF TGTGCCAGCAGTTTTTTGGGGGGAGGACTAGGAGGAAATGAGCAGTTCTTC
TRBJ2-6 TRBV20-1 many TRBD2 CSAPSGGLSGANVLTF TGCAGTGCTCCGAGCGGGGGGCTCTCTGGGGCCAACGTCCTGACTTTC
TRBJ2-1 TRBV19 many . CASSIVGNNEQFF TGTGCCAGTAGTATAGTAGGGAACAATGAGCAGTTCTTC
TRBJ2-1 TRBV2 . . CASTQGSTYNEQFF TGTGCCAGCACTCAAGGCTCAACCTACAATGAGCAGTTCTTC
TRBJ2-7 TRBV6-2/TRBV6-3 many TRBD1 CASTHLTTGTGSYEQYF TGTGCCAGCACCCATCTCACCACCGGGACAGGATCCTACGAGCAGTACTTC
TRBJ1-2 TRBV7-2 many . CASSRPEGIDYGYTF TGTGCCAGCAGCCGGCCAGAGGGAATTGACTATGGCTACACCTTC
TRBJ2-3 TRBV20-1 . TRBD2 CSALTSGGLSTDTQYF TGCAGTGCTCTGACTAGCGGGGGCCTGAGCACAGATACGCAGTATTTT
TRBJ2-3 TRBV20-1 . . CSAFMRAASTDTQYF TGCAGTGCTTTCATGCGGGCAGCTAGCACAGATACGCAGTATTTT
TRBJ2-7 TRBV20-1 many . CSARAGRAPEQYF TGCAGTGCTAGAGCGGGCAGGGCCCCCGAGCAGTACTTC
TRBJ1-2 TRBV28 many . CATKFGGVLGYTF TGTGCCACAAAGTTTGGGGGGGTATTGGGCTACACCTTC
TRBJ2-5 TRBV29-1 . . CSVEVLREQYF TGCAGCGTTGAGGTCCTCCGGGAGCAGTACTTC
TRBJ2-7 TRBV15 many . CATSRAGKNYEQYF TGTGCCACCAGCAGAGCAGGGAAGAACTACGAGCAGTACTTC
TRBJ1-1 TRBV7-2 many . CASSLVAENTEAFF TGTGCCAGCAGCTTAGTAGCAGAGAACACTGAAGCTTTCTTT
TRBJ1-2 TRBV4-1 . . CASSGSTTIGYTF TGCGCCAGCAGCGGGTCGACCACCATAGGCTACACCTTC
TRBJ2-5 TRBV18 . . CASSLQYSGRRQETQYF TGCGCCAGCTCACTACAATATTCCGGTAGGCGCCAAGAGACCCAGTACTTC
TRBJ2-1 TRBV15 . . CATSRDLPGPGFF TGTGCCACCAGCAGAGATCTGCCGGGGCCGGGGTTCTTC
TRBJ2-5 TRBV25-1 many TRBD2 CASSEYRGGLRTTQYF TGTGCCAGCAGTGAATATCGGGGGGGACTCCGAACGACCCAGTACTTC
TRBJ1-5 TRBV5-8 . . CASSLFVTDSNQPQHF TGTGCCAGCAGCTTGTTCGTGACAGACAGCAATCAGCCCCAGCATTTT
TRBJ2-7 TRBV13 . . CASSSRLDPGSYNEQYF TGTGCCAGCAGCTCGCGCCTGGACCCGGGCTCCTACAATGAGCAGTACTTC
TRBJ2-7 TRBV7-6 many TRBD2 CASSLASGGYEQYF TGTGCCAGCAGCTTAGCTAGCGGGGGCTACGAGCAGTACTTC
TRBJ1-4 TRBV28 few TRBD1 CASSQDRLNEKLFF TGTGCCAGCAGCCAGGACAGGCTTAATGAAAAACTGTTTTTT
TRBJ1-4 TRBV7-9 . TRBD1 CASSFLGGTNEKLFF TGTGCCAGCAGCTTTTTAGGGGGCACTAATGAAAAACTGTTTTTT
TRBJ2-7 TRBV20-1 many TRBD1 CSARDRVTEQYF TGCAGTGCTAGGGACAGGGTGACCGAGCAGTACTTC
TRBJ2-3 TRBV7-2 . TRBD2 CASSRLAGGLSTDTQYF TGTGCCAGCAGCCGACTAGCGGGGGGTCTTAGCACAGATACGCAGTATTTT
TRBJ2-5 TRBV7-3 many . CASSLTSSEGTQYF TGTGCCAGCAGCTTAACGAGTAGCGAGGGGACCCAGTACTTC
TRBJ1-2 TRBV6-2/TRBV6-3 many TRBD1 CASSDGQGYGYTF TGTGCCAGCAGCGACGGACAGGGATATGGCTACACCTTC
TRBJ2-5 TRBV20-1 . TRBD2 CSARGGGSPTSTQYF TGCAGTGCTAGAGGGGGGGGGAGTCCCACTTCGACCCAGTACTTC
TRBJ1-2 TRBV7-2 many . CASSLLGDGGYTF TGTGCCAGCAGCTTATTGGGGGACGGGGGCTACACCTTC
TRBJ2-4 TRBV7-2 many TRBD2 CASSLGLAGAENIQYF TGTGCCAGCAGCTTGGGACTAGCGGGGGCAGAAAACATTCAGTACTTC
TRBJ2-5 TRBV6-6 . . CASSYSGTKKEETQYF TGTGCCAGCAGTTACTCCGGGACAAAAAAGGAGGAGACCCAGTACTTC
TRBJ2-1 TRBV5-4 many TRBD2 CASSIRDYDNEQFF TGTGCCAGCAGCATCCGGGACTACGACAATGAGCAGTTCTTC
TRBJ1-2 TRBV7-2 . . CASSLETVHYGYTF TGTGCCAGCAGCTTAGAGACAGTGCACTATGGCTACACCTTC